These T cell receptor beta chains were read from a single sample in a study of Tregs in tolerant kidney transplant recipients. These receptors have no known antigen. Sequencing used immunoSEQ multiplex PCR; TCRdb keeps in-frame clones, though not all of them. This sample has about 44,000 clones, with nearly 97% found just once. The sequencing sample was made of Tregs from blood cultured with allogeneic cells. Every receptor here comes from a human donor in good health. CDR3s include the opening cysteine and the closing phenylalanine or tryptophan. The order of the fields is V gene, clone size, J gene, D gene, CDR3 protein, CDR3 DNA. D genes are given only for firm matches. Only part of the rows carry a size: once, few, many, or a class if the clone is expanded.

>TRBV18|NA|TRBJ1-1|TRBD1
CASSPSTGETEAFF
TGTGCCAGCTCACCATCTACAGGGGAAACTGAAGCTTTCTTT
>TRBV5-1|once|TRBJ1-4|NA
CASSLAGGGTTNEKLFF
TGCGCCAGCAGCTTGGCCGGTGGGGGTACAACTAATGAAAAACTGTTTTTT
>TRBV18|NA|TRBJ1-1|NA
CASSFGGNTEAFF
TGTGCCAGCTCCTTCGGCGGAAACACTGAAGCTTTCTTT
>TRBV18|NA|TRBJ2-1|NA
CASSPLRDEQFF
TGTGCCAGCTCACCCCTTAGGGATGAGCAGTTCTTC
>TRBV14|once|TRBJ2-5|NA
CASSLQGSETQYF
TGTGCCAGCAGCCTTCAGGGTTCCGAGACCCAGTACTTC
>TRBV5-4|once|TRBJ2-7|TRBD2
CASSPGLAVEQYF
TGTGCCAGCAGTCCCGGACTAGCGGTCGAGCAGTACTTC
>TRBV7-9|NA|TRBJ2-1|TRBD1
CASSQPGTGLNEQFF
TGTGCCAGCAGCCAGCCCGGGACAGGGTTGAATGAGCAGTTCTTC
>TRBV5-5|NA|TRBJ1-1|NA
CASSLSWTATEAFF
TGTGCCAGCAGCTTGTCGTGGACAGCCACTGAAGCTTTCTTT
>TRBV27|NA|TRBJ2-7|TRBD1
CASSGRTGSYEQYF
TGTGCCAGCAGTGGCCGGACAGGGTCCTACGAGCAGTACTTC
>TRBV7-9|NA|TRBJ1-1|NA
CASSLYWGSGHAEAFF
TGTGCCAGCAGCTTATATTGGGGCAGTGGGCACGCTGAAGCTTTCTTT
>TRBV15|NA|TRBJ1-1|NA
CATSRDRGGAFF
TGTGCCACCAGCAGAGATCGGGGGGGAGCTTTCTTT
>TRBV7-9|NA|TRBJ2-5|NA
CASSLSRGAQETQYF
TGTGCCAGCAGCTTATCGCGGGGAGCCCAAGAGACCCAGTACTTC
>TRBV5-1|NA|TRBJ2-3|NA
CASSLEGSLTDTQYF
TGCGCCAGCAGCTTGGAGGGGTCCCTCACAGATACGCAGTATTTT
>TRBV5-1|NA|TRBJ2-5|TRBD2
CASSLAPTSGAKETQYF
TGCGCCAGCAGCTTGGCCCCGACTAGCGGGGCGAAAGAGACCCAGTACTTC
>TRBV2|NA|TRBJ1-6|NA
CASSPATEYSPLHF
TGTGCCAGCAGCCCCGCAACGGAGTATTCACCCCTCCACTTT
>TRBV27|NA|TRBJ1-5|NA
CASSSRVQGWVGQPQHF
TGTGCCAGCAGTTCGCGGGTACAGGGATGGGTAGGGCAGCCCCAGCATTTT
>TRBV7-9|NA|TRBJ2-7|TRBD1
CASSRQGYEQYF
TGTGCCAGCAGCCGACAGGGGTACGAGCAGTACTTC
>TRBV5-4|NA|TRBJ2-2|TRBD2
CASSLDSGRVELFF
TGTGCCAGCAGCTTGGATAGCGGGAGGGTGGAGCTGTTTTTT
>TRBV19|NA|TRBJ1-5|TRBD1
CATQTGRWTGIEGNQPQHF
TGTGCCACCCAAACGGGAAGGTGGACAGGGATCGAGGGCAATCAGCCCCAGCATTTT
>TRBV5-1|NA|TRBJ2-1|TRBD2
CASSLRASGTWSSYNEQFF
TGCGCCAGCAGCTTGAGGGCTAGCGGGACCTGGAGCTCCTACAATGAGCAGTTCTTC
>TRBV5-1|NA|TRBJ2-2|NA
CASSLREQGTGELFF
TGCGCCAGCAGCTTGCGGGAACAGGGAACCGGGGAGCTGTTTTTT
>TRBV5-6|NA|TRBJ2-3|TRBD2
CASTIAGVGTQYF
TGTGCCAGCACCATAGCGGGGGTGGGTACGCAGTATTTT
>TRBV5-1|NA|TRBJ2-6|NA
CASSSYRGLLSGANVLTF
TGCGCCAGCAGCTCTTACAGGGGACTACTCTCTGGGGCCAACGTCCTGACTTTC
>TRBV19|NA|TRBJ1-1|NA
CASRGFGGAFF
TGTGCCAGTAGGGGGTTTGGTGGAGCTTTCTTT
>TRBV19|NA|TRBJ1-2|TRBD1
CASSTAGGYGYTF
TGTGCCAGTAGTACGGCAGGGGGCTATGGCTACACCTTC
>TRBV25-1|NA|TRBJ2-7|TRBD2
CASSDTGRAYSYEQYF
TGTGCCAGCAGTGACACGGGGAGGGCCTATTCCTACGAGCAGTACTTC
>TRBV5-5|NA|TRBJ1-4|NA
CASSQMGSTNEKLFF
TGTGCCAGCAGCCAAATGGGATCAACTAATGAAAAACTGTTTTTT
>TRBV5-5|NA|TRBJ2-1|TRBD2
CASTAGRDEQFF
TGTGCCAGCACCGCCGGGAGGGATGAGCAGTTCTTC
>TRBV7-9|NA|TRBJ2-1|NA
CASSLWLAPNNEQFF
TGTGCCAGCAGCTTATGGCTAGCGCCTAACAATGAGCAGTTCTTC